The present T cell receptor beta chain was sequenced within a study of shared clonotypes between healthy human individuals. Adults of Caucasian background living in Nashville, Tennessee made up all donors. Deletions cut 5 bases from V and 7 bases from J, with 11 bases between. Germline CDR1 MNHNS, CDR2 SASEGT. The CDR3 loop spans 13 amino acids. Original handling: ImmunoSEQ sequences covered only the junction and lacked quality scores; filtering therefore differed. Measured with immunoSEQ multiplex PCR; TCRdb has only the in-frame clones, and not every one. That table gives V, J and clone size, and the DNA gave D and trimming. The sample holds approximately 320,000 clones, 74% seen once.

What was sequenced was memory CD4+ T cells sorted from blood. The subset is: CD45RA-negative fraction. The chain is built from TRBV6-1 and TRBJ2-2; a weak D match, TRBD1 (6 bases). The clonotype originates from a man aged 25 to 40 in good health. The CDR3 here is CASSFRGSGELFF. In nucleotides, the CDR3 is TGTGCCAGCAGTTTTAGGGGGAGCGGGGAGCTGTTTTTT.